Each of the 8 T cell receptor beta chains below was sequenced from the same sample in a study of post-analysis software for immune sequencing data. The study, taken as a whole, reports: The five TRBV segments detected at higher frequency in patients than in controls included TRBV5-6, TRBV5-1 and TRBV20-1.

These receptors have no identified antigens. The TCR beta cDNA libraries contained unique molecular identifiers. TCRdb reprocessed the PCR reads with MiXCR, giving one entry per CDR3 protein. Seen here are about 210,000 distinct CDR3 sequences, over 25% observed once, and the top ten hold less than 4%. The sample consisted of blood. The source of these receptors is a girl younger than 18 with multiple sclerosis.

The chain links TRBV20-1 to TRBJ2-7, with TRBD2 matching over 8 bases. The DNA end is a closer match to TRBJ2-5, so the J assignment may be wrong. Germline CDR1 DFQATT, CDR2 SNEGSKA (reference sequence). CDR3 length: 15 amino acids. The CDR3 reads CSARRDGGARETQYF. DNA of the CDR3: TGCAGTGCTAGAAGGGACGGGGGGGCAAGGGAGACCCAGTACTTC.

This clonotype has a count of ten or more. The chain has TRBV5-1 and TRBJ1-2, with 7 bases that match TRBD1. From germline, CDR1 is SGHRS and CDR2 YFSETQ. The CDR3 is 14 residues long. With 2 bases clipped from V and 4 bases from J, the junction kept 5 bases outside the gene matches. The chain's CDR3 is CASSFPGQSYGYTF. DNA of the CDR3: TGCGCCAGCAGCTTCCCGGGACAGAGCTATGGCTACACCTTC. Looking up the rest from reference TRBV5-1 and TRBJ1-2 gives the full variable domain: KAGVTQTPRYLIKTRGQQVTLSCSPISGHRSVSWYQQTPGQGLQFLFEYFSETQRNKGNFPGRFSGRQFSNSRSEMNVSTLELGDSALYLCASSFPGQSYGYTFGSGTRLTVV.

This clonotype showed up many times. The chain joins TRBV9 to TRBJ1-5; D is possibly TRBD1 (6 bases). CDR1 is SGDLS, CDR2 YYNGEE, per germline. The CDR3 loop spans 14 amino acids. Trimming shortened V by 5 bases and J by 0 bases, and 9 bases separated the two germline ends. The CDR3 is CASSGGLSNQPQHF. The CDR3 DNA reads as TGTGCCAGCAGTGGGGGGCTTAGCAATCAGCCCCAGCATTTT. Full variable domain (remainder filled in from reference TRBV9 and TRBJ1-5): DSGVTQTPKHLITATGQRVTLRCSPRSGDLSVYWYQQSLDQGLQFLIQYYNGEERAKGNILERFSAQQFPDLHSELNLSSLELGDSALYFCASSGGLSNQPQHFGDGTRLSIL.

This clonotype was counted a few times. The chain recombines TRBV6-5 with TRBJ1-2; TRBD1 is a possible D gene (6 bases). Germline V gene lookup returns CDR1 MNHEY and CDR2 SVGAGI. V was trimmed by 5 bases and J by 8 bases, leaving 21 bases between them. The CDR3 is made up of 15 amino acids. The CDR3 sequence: CASSPQGVIIRGYTF. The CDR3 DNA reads TGTGCCAGCAGTCCACAGGGAGTAATAATAAGGGGCTACACCTTC.

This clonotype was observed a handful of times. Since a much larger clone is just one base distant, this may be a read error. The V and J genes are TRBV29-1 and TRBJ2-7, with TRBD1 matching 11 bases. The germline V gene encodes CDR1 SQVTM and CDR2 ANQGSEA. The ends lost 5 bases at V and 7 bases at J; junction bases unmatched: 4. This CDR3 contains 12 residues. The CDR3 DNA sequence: TGCAGCGTTCGGGACAGGGGGAGGGAGCAGTACTTC. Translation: CSVRDRGREQYF.

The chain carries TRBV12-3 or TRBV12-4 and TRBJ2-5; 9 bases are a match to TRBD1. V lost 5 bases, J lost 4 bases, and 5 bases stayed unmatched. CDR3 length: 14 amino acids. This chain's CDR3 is CASSVDRGGETQYF. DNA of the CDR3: TGTGCCAGCAGTGTGGACAGGGGAGGAGAGACCCAGTACTTC.

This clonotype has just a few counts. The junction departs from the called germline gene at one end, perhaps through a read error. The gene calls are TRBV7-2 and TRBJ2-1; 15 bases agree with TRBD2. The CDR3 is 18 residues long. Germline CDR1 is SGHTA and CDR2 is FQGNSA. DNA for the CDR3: TGTGCCAGCAGCCCCGGACTAGCGGGGGGGCTCAGGGTGAATGAGCAGGTCTTC. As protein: CASSPGLAGGLRVNEQVF.

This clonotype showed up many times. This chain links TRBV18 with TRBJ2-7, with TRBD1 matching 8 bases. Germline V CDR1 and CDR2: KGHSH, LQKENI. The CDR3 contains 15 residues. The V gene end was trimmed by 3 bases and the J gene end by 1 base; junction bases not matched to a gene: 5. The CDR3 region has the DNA TGTGCCAGCTCACCCGGGACAGGCCGGTCCTACGAGCAGTACTTC. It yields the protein CASSPGTGRSYEQYF.